The clone carrying this T cell receptor (beta chain) was counted between two and nine times. The target antigen is unknown. Trimming cost V 2 bases and J 5 bases, with 10 bases left between them. This CDR3 contains 13 residues. For the library, individual cDNA molecules each received unique molecular identifiers. Each CDR3 protein is one row after TCRdb ran MiXCR on the RACE reads. The sample lists approximately 320,000 distinct CDR3 sequences; roughly 6% were seen once. These data belong to a study of human T cells and chemical hapten exposure. Study-level results: TCRs above 1 in 1000 frequency stayed constant with DPC sensitization.

Noted time point: pre-sensitization, week 0. The treatment denotes: therapeutic diphenylcyclopropenone sensitization with weekly scalp DPC. People who gave samples had alopecia, were 18 to 70 years old, and were suitable for DPC. Someone pulled total RNA out of unfractionated whole blood. This chain connects TRBV12-3 or TRBV12-4 to TRBJ2-7, with D uncertain. Sequencing was performed on whole blood, taken in connection with sensitization to the hapten diphenylcyclopropenone (DPC). The sequence was collected from a woman aged 18-29 years with alopecia areata. Some clones in this sample may be carry-over from other donors' samples. In DNA, the CDR3 is TGTGCCAGCAGTTTATGGCTTGGGAACGAGCAGTACTTC. Translation gives CASSLWLGNEQYF.